Shown below are 31 T cell receptor beta chains from a single sample sequenced in a study of shared clonotypes between healthy human individuals. Repertoires were generated with immunoSEQ multiplex PCR, while TCRdb's copy carries only in-frame clones and drops some. The sample gives fewer than 850,000 clones, less than 95% of which show up once; about 34% is in the top ten. Sequences were obtained from memory CD8+ T cells from PBMCs. Noted subset: CD45RO+ cells pooled with CCR7-negative TemRA cells. Receptor source: a young man in good health. Some clones in this sample may be carry-over from other donors' samples.

This chain links TRBV14 with TRBJ1-1; D unresolved. CDR3 length equals 13 residues. Trimming removed 1 base at V and 4 bases at J, with 7 bases between. CDR1 is SGHDN, CDR2 FVKESK, per germline. The CDR3 is CASSQVVGTEAFF. The CDR3 DNA reads TGTGCCAGCAGCCAAGTTGTGGGCACTGAAGCTTTCTTT.

The chain recombines TRBV15 with TRBJ2-1; TRBD2 aligns across 11 bases. This CDR3 spans 16 amino acids. With V trimmed by 1 base and J by 5 bases, 4 bases remained unmatched. The germline V gene has CDR1 LNHNV and CDR2 YYDKDF (reference sequence). DNA for the CDR3: TGTGCCACCAGCAGAGTTAGCGGGAGGGCCGACAATGAGCAGTTCTTC. This sequence encodes CATSRVSGRADNEQFF. Using reference TRBV15 and TRBJ2-1 for the parts outside the CDR3, the full variable domain is DAMVIQNPRYQVTQFGKPVTLSCSQTLNHNVMYWYQQKSSQAPKLLFHYYDKDFNNEADTPDNFQSRRPNTSFCFLDIRSPGLGDTAMYLCATSRVSGRADNEQFFGPGTRLTVL.

This sequence joins TRBV7-2 and TRBJ2-1; TRBD2 might be the D (5 bases). V gave up 3 bases and J gave up 7 bases, with 13 bases separating them. Germline-derived CDR1 and CDR2 are SGHTA and FQGNSA. The CDR3 is made up of 14 amino acids. This CDR3 reads CASSFLSGTNEQFF. As DNA, the CDR3 is TGTGCCAGCAGCTTTTTGTCGGGAACGAATGAGCAGTTCTTC.

CDR3 protein: CASSPMGQTLNYGYTF. The CDR3 nucleotides read TGTGCCAGCAGCCCTATGGGACAGACTCTTAACTATGGCTACACCTTC. This sequence joins TRBV13 and TRBJ1-2; 7 bases match TRBD1. Germline V CDR1 and CDR2: PRHDT, FYEKMQ (reference sequence). This CDR3 has 16 residues. Trimming took 5 bases from V and 1 from J; bases not matched to a gene: 10.

This CDR3 reads CASSWGTGLSYEQYF. The CDR3 DNA reads as TGTGCCAGCAGCTGGGGGACAGGTCTCTCCTACGAGCAGTACTTC. This chain joins TRBV5-5 and TRBJ2-7; 8 bases align to TRBD1. The CDR3 has 15 residues. In germline, CDR1 is SGHKS, CDR2 YYEKEE (reference sequence). The trim removed 3 bases at V and 0 bases at J, leaving 5 bases unmatched. The full variable domain, its missing parts supplied by reference TRBV5-5 and TRBJ2-7, is DAGVTQSPTHLIKTRGQQVTLRCSPISGHKSVSWYQQVLGQGPQFIFQYYEKEERGRGNFPDRFSARQFPNYSSELNVNALLLGDSALYLCASSWGTGLSYEQYFGPGTRLTVT.

The V gene is TRBV7-2, the J gene TRBJ1-2; 10 nucleotides match TRBD1. V trimming: 1 base; J trimming: 7 bases; junction bases outside the gene matches: 6. This CDR3 comprises 15 residues. Per the germline V gene, CDR1 is SGHTA and CDR2 is FQGNSA. The CDR3, as DNA: TGTGCCAGCAGCTTAGATTTCCGGGACAGGGGTGGCTACACCTTC. Encoded protein: CASSLDFRDRGGYTF.

The J gene is TRBJ1-5, the V gene TRBV23-1; D remains unclear. TRBV23-1 is given ORF status, its function remaining uncertain. This CDR3 comprises 13 residues. Trimming removed 1 base at V and 6 bases at J, with 7 bases between. Here the CDR3 reads CASSQWRGQPQHF. The CDR3 nucleotides are TGCGCCAGCAGTCAATGGCGGGGTCAGCCCCAGCATTTT.

The rearrangement joins TRBV2 to TRBJ2-5, with D tentatively TRBD2 (7 bases). Trimming removed 8 bases from V and 6 bases from J, with 19 bases in between. This CDR3 is built from 14 residues. CDR1 and CDR2 from the germline V gene are SNHLY and FYNNEI. The CDR3 sequence is CASPPPGGGKTQYF. In nucleotides, the CDR3 is TGTGCCAGCCCTCCGCCGGGGGGCGGAAAGACCCAGTACTTC.

The chain carries TRBV18 and TRBJ2-5; D is unresolved. Germline V lookup: CDR1 KGHSH, CDR2 LQKENI. CDR3 length: 17 amino acids. V lost 3 bases and J lost 4, with 21 bases in between. CDR3 bases: TGTGCCAGCTCACCCTCCGTCGGACCCCGGACGCGAGAGACCCAGTACTTC. Translated, it gives CASSPSVGPRTRETQYF. The entire variable domain, with the rest obtained from reference TRBV18 and TRBJ2-5, is as follows: NAGVMQNPRHLVRRRGQEARLRCSPMKGHSHVYWYRQLPEEGLKFMVYLQKENIIDESGMPKERFSAEFPKEGPSILRIQQVVRGDSAAYFCASSPSVGPRTRETQYFGPGTRLLVL.

This chain links TRBV7-2 with TRBJ2-3; TRBD2 aligns across 7 bases. This CDR3 has 16 amino acids. CDR1 SGHTA and CDR2 FQGNSA come from the germline V gene. V lost 1 base, J lost 2 bases, and 6 bases stayed unmatched. The CDR3 sequence is CASSLDSGTITDTQYF. The CDR3 DNA sequence: TGTGCCAGCAGCTTAGACTCCGGGACTATCACAGATACGCAGTATTTT.

This chain links TRBV19 with TRBJ1-1, with 7 bases that match TRBD1. V lost 10 bases and J lost 3; bases outside the gene matches: 5. The length of the CDR3 is 12 residues. Germline loops: CDR1 LNHDA, CDR2 SQIVND (reference sequence). The CDR3, as DNA: TGTGCCACCGACAGGGACTACACTGAAGCTTTCTTT. This gives the protein CATDRDYTEAFF.

This clone was recorded a few times. J is TRBJ1-1 and V is TRBV30; D is undetermined. Trimming removed 2 bases from V and 8 bases from J, with 9 bases in between. CDR1 and CDR2 (germline): GTSNPN, SVGIG (reference sequence). The CDR3 sequence is 11 residues long. The chain's CDR3 is CAWSRWEEAFF. The CDR3 DNA reads TGTGCCTGGAGTCGATGGGAGGAAGCTTTCTTT.

This clone was counted a single time. The V and J genes are TRBV27 and TRBJ2-7; D may be TRBD1 or TRBD2 (5 bases each). This CDR3 has 15 amino acids. V was cut by 5 bases and J by 4 bases, with 18 bases left in between. The germline V gene has CDR1 MNHEY and CDR2 SMNVEV (reference sequence). For the CDR3, the DNA is TGTGCCAGCAGTCAGCGACCGGGACGTAAGTACGAGCAGTACTTC. Its protein is CASSQRPGRKYEQYF.

V usage is TRBV19 and J usage is TRBJ2-7, with D unclear. The germline V gene encodes CDR1 LNHDA and CDR2 SQIVND (reference sequence). The CDR3 spans 13 residues. Trimming cost V 1 base and J 2 bases, with 6 bases left between them. This CDR3 is CASSIAEAYEQYF. Written as DNA, the CDR3 is TGTGCCAGTAGTATAGCGGAAGCCTACGAGCAGTACTTC.

The chain recombines TRBV11-2 with TRBJ1-5; D might be TRBD1 (5 bases). The CDR3 is 14 residues long. V was clipped by 6 bases and J by 0 bases, with 9 bases between them. The germline gives CDR1 SGHAT, CDR2 FQNNGV. CDR3 sequence reads: CASSPTGSNQPQHF. The CDR3, as DNA: TGTGCCAGCAGTCCCACAGGTAGCAATCAGCCCCAGCATTTT.

The gene calls are TRBV4-3 and TRBJ2-1, with TRBD2 matching 7 bases. The CDR3 sequence is 20 residues long. From germline, CDR1 is LGHNA and CDR2 YSLEER. J lost 0 bases, V lost 0 bases, and 14 bases had no gene match. CDR3 loop: CASSQDLVEAGTSSYNEQFF. In DNA form, the CDR3 reads TGCGCCAGCAGCCAAGATCTTGTGGAAGCGGGGACGAGCTCCTACAATGAGCAGTTCTTC.

This chain joins TRBV7-2 and TRBJ1-2; 7 bases line up with TRBD1. This CDR3 spans 13 amino acids. Germline CDR1 SGHTA, CDR2 FQGNSA. V lost 7 bases and J lost 6; bases outside the gene matches: 8. For the CDR3, the DNA is TGTGCCAGCACCGAGGGGGCCGCGAATGGCTACACCTTC. Protein sequence: CASTEGAANGYTF.

This sequence joins TRBV27 and TRBJ1-2; D uncertain. Germline V gene sequence: CDR1 MNHEY, CDR2 SMNVEV (reference sequence). The CDR3 consists of 15 residues. Trimming shortened V by 1 base and J by 0 bases, and 9 bases separated the two germline ends. The CDR3 DNA is TGTGCCAGCAGTTTATGGGCGGGCCCTAACTATGGCTACACCTTC. It specifies CASSLWAGPNYGYTF.

This chain joins TRBV6-5 and TRBJ2-7; TRBD1 aligns across 10 bases. In germline, CDR1 is MNHEY, CDR2 SVGAGI. V was clipped by 4 bases and J by 3 bases; unmatched bases: 3. The CDR3 totals 14 residues. The CDR3 DNA sequence: TGTGCCAGCAGTTTTGACAGGGGGCACTACGAGCAGTACTTC. Protein product: CASSFDRGHYEQYF.

The chain links TRBV2 to TRBJ2-7; tentatively, D is TRBD2 (6 bases). This CDR3 is built from 12 residues. Trimming left V 6 bases short and J 6 bases short, with 12 bases between. Germline-derived CDR1 and CDR2 are SNHLY and FYNNEI. In DNA form, the CDR3 reads TGTGCCAGCAGCGATATTAGCGGCGAGCAGTACTTC. This gives the protein CASSDISGEQYF.

J is TRBJ2-1 and V is TRBV28, with 9 bases identical to TRBD2. Trimming cost V 5 bases and J 5 bases; bases outside gene matches: 7. The germline V gene encodes CDR1 MDHEN and CDR2 SYDVKM. The CDR3 is made up of 15 amino acids. CDR3 nucleotides: TGTGCCAGCAGTGAATGGGGACTAGCAGACAATGAGCAGTTCTTC. This codes for CASSEWGLADNEQFF. The full variable domain, with the rest looked up from reference TRBV28 and TRBJ2-1, is DVKVTQSSRYLVKRTGEKVFLECVQDMDHENMFWYRQDPGLGLRLIYFSYDVKMKEKGDIPEGYSVSREKKERFSLILESASTNQTSMYLCASSEWGLADNEQFFGPGTRLTVL.

V gene TRBV10-2 combines with J gene TRBJ2-3, with 14 bases identical to TRBD2. The CDR3 runs to 17 residues. The junction had 11 bases not matched to a gene; V was cut back by 6 bases and J by 6 bases. CDR1 and CDR2 (germline): WSHSY, SAAADI. The CDR3 nucleotides are TGCGCCAGCAGCCCCGGGACTAGCGGGAGAGCGGTCGATACGCAGTATTTT. Amino acid sequence: CASSPGTSGRAVDTQYF.

This clone appeared a single time. The chain combines TRBV7-9 with TRBJ1-2; 10 nucleotides line up with TRBD1. Germline V gives CDR1 SEHNR, CDR2 FQNEAQ (reference sequence). The CDR3 has 15 residues. V was clipped by 2 bases and J by 7 bases; unmatched bases: 7. CDR3 DNA: TGTGCCAGCAGCTTATCGGGACAGGGGTACCGTGGCTACACCTTC. Amino acid sequence: CASSLSGQGYRGYTF.

The chain links TRBV5-1 to TRBJ2-3; 7 positions agree with TRBD2. The CDR3 is 14 residues long. V shed 2 bases and J 9 bases; nucleotides not matched to a gene: 9. Germline V lookup: CDR1 SGHRS, CDR2 YFSETQ. The CDR3 DNA is TGCGCCAGCAGCTTTGGGAGGGAGGTCGAGACGCAGTATTTT. This sequence encodes CASSFGREVETQYF.

V is TRBV27 and J is TRBJ2-7; D uncertain. V gave up 6 bases and J gave up 4 bases, with 22 bases separating them. The CDR3 is made up of 16 amino acids. CDR1 and CDR2 (germline): MNHEY, SMNVEV (reference sequence). The CDR3 loop is CASRDPGSRHPYEQYF. The CDR3 DNA sequence: TGTGCCAGCAGAGACCCGGGCTCCCGACACCCTTACGAGCAGTACTTC.

The chain employs TRBV30 and TRBJ2-7; a weak D match, TRBD2 (5 bases). This CDR3 spans 14 amino acids. The germline CDR1 and CDR2 sequences are GTSNPN and SVGIG (reference sequence). Trimming took off 0 bases at V and 5 bases at J, with 14 bases between the two ends. CDR3 sequence (DNA): TGTGCCTGGAGTGTACTAAGGGAGTATCACGAGCAGTACTTC. This sequence encodes CAWSVLREYHEQYF.

This clone was picked up one time. The J gene is TRBJ2-5, the V gene TRBV27, with 8 bases identical to TRBD2. Germline V gene sequence: CDR1 MNHEY, CDR2 SMNVEV (reference sequence). The CDR3 runs 14 residues. Germline trimming cut 6 bases from V and 1 base from J; bases unmatched to any gene: 4. The CDR3 loop reads CASRPLAAQETQYF. The CDR3 nucleotides read TGTGCCAGCAGACCACTAGCGGCCCAAGAGACCCAGTACTTC.

The chain links TRBV19 to TRBJ1-1; D might be TRBD1 (5 bases). This CDR3 is built from 14 residues. CDR1 and CDR2 (germline): LNHDA, SQIVND (reference sequence). V gave up 5 bases and J gave up 6 bases, with 16 bases separating them. CDR3 bases: TGTGCCAGTAGTCCGAGGGAGGGGCGGTCTGAAGCTTTCTTT. It codes for CASSPREGRSEAFF.

This clone was picked up one time. CDR3 nucleotide sequence: TGTGCCAGCAGCTTCGGAGGAGGGGGAGGCGAGCAGTACTTC. This encodes CASSFGGGGGEQYF. This chain links TRBV7-9 with TRBJ2-7, with D perhaps being TRBD1 or TRBD2 (6 bases each). The V gene's germline CDR1 is SEHNR and CDR2 FQNEAQ (reference sequence). CDR3 length: 14 residues. V lost 3 bases, J lost 6 bases, and 15 bases lay in between.

J is TRBJ2-2 and V is TRBV19, with D possibly being TRBD1 (6 bases). This CDR3 spans 16 amino acids. Germline V gene sequence: CDR1 LNHDA, CDR2 SQIVND (reference sequence). The germline V and J ends were trimmed by 5 bases and 3 bases, with 16 bases remaining between them. DNA for the CDR3: TGTGCCAGTAGTCCTGGGGACACCCCGGACACCGGGGAGCTGTTTTTT. Translated, it gives CASSPGDTPDTGELFF.

V is TRBV30 and J is TRBJ2-7; D unclear. V gave up 4 bases and J gave up 0 bases, with 10 bases separating them. Germline V gene lookup returns CDR1 GTSNPN and CDR2 SVGIG (reference sequence). This CDR3 region has 13 residues. The CDR3 nucleotides read TGTGCCTGGATACCCCCTTACTCCTACGAGCAGTACTTC. Residues: CAWIPPYSYEQYF.